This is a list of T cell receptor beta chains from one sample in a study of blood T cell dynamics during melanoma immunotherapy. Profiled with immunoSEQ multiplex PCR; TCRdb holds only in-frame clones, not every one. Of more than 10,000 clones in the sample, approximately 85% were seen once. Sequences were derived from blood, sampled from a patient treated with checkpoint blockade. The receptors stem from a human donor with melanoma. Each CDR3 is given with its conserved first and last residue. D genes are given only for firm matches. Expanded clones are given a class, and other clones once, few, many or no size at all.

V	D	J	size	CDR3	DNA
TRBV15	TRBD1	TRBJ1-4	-	CATSRDMGQGGEKLFF	TGTGCCACCAGCAGAGATATGGGACAGGGAGGTGAAAAACTGTTTTTT
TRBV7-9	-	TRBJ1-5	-	CASSLGGYSNQPQHF	TGTGCCAGCAGCCTGGGGGGATATAGCAATCAGCCCCAGCATTTT
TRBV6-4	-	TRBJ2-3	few	CASSDSGDTDTQYF	TGTGCCAGCAGTGATTCCGGGGACACAGATACGCAGTATTTT
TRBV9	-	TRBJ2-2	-	CASSVVTQTGELFF	TGTGCCAGCAGCGTAGTGACGCAAACCGGGGAGCTGTTTTTT
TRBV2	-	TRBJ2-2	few	CASKPGVGSGELFF	TGTGCCAGCAAGCCGGGGGTGGGGTCCGGGGAGCTGTTTTTT
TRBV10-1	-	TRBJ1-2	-	CASSESMGTYGYTF	TGCGCCAGCAGTGAGTCGATGGGGACTTATGGCTACACCTTC
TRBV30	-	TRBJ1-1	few	CAWSAFNTEAFF	TGTGCCTGGAGCGCTTTCAACACTGAAGCTTTCTTT
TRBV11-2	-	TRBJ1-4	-	CASSLNGQSTEKLFF	TGTGCCAGCAGCTTAAACGGACAGTCTACGGAAAAACTGTTTTTT
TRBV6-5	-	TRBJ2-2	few	CASSYEGQGSGELFF	TGTGCCAGCAGTTACGAGGGTCAAGGGTCCGGGGAGCTGTTTTTT
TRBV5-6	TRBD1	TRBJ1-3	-	CASSSPTGQGNTIYF	TGTGCCAGCAGCTCGCCGACAGGGCAAGGAAACACCATATATTTT
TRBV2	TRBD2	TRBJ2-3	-	CASMGLGGRDTQYF	TGTGCCAGCATGGGACTAGGCGGGCGGGATACGCAGTATTTT
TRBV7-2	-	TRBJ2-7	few	CASRSGQGSSYEQYF	TGTGCCAGCAGATCTGGGCAGGGGAGCTCCTACGAGCAGTACTTC
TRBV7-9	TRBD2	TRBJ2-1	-	CASSLSGGSYNEQFF	TGTGCCAGCAGCTTATCGGGGGGATCATACAATGAGCAGTTCTTC
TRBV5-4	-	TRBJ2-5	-	CASSLARAETQYF	TGTGCCAGCAGCTTGGCCAGGGCAGAGACCCAGTACTTC
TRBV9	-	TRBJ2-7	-	CASSVTGYSYEQYF	TGTGCCAGCAGCGTAACGGGTTACTCCTACGAGCAGTACTTC
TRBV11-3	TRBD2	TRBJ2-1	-	CASSFGLAGPLGEQFF	TGTGCCAGCAGCTTCGGACTAGCGGGGCCCTTAGGTGAGCAGTTCTTC
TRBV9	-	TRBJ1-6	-	CASSVGMVGNSPLHF	TGTGCCAGCAGCGTAGGGATGGTTGGGAATTCACCCCTCCACTTT
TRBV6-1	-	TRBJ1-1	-	CASSEYSRNTEAFF	TGTGCCAGCAGTGAATACTCACGGAACACTGAAGCTTTCTTT
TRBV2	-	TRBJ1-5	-	CASGLISNQPQHF	TGTGCCAGCGGACTGATTAGCAATCAGCCCCAGCATTTT
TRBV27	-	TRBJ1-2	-	CASSSGAFYGYTF	TGTGCCAGCAGTTCAGGGGCTTTCTATGGCTACACCTTC
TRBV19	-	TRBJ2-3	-	CASSIGPQSTQYF	TGTGCCAGTAGTATCGGGCCGCAGAGTACGCAGTATTTT
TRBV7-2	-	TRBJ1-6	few	CASSLKGVSSYNSPLHF	TGTGCCAGCAGCTTAAAGGGGGTCAGCTCCTATAATTCACCCCTCCACTTT
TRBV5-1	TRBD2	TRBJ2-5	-	CASSLAGAGGPETQYF	TGCGCCAGCAGCTTGGCCGGGGCGGGGGGGCCGGAGACCCAGTACTTC
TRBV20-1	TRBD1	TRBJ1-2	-	CSARYRGVHTF	TGCAGTGCTAGATACAGGGGAGTCCACACCTTC
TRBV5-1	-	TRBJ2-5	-	CASSFDGTLKETQYF	TGCGCCAGCAGCTTTGACGGGACACTAAAAGAGACCCAGTACTTC
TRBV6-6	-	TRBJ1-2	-	CASSYSMGGSNGYTF	TGTGCCAGCAGTTACTCGATGGGGGGGTCGAATGGCTACACCTTC
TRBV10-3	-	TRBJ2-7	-	CAIGEASSYEQYF	TGTGCCATCGGTGAAGCGAGCTCCTACGAGCAGTACTTC
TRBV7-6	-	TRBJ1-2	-	CASSLATTALYGYTF	TGTGCCAGCAGCTTAGCGACCACAGCCCTCTATGGCTACACCTTC
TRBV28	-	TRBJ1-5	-	CASSRALGNQPQHF	TGTGCCAGCAGCAGGGCTTTAGGGAATCAGCCCCAGCATTTT
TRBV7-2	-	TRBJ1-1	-	CASSPPLGWGSTEAFF	TGTGCCAGCAGCCCCCCCTTGGGTTGGGGCTCTACTGAAGCTTTCTTT
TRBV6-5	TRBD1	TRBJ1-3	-	CASIPDRALGNTIYF	TGTGCCAGCATTCCGGACAGGGCCCTTGGAAACACCATATATTTT
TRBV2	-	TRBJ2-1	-	CASSGIARDEQFF	TGTGCCAGCAGTGGGATAGCTCGGGATGAGCAGTTCTTC
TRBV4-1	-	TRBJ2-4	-	CASSQDSVAKNIQYF	TGCGCCAGCAGCCAAGATAGTGTAGCCAAAAACATTCAGTACTTC
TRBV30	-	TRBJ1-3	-	CAWSRQGNTIYF	TGTGCCTGGAGTCGACAGGGAAACACCATATATTTT
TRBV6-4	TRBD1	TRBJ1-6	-	CASSATGDNSPLHF	TGTGCCAGCAGTGCGACAGGGGATAATTCACCCCTCCACTTT
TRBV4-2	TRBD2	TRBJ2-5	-	CASSQVASGRGETQYF	TGTGCCAGCAGCCAAGTGGCAAGCGGGAGGGGGGAGACCCAGTACTTC
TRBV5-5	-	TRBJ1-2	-	CASSLGPGNYGYTF	TGTGCCAGCAGCTTGGGTCCAGGGAACTATGGCTACACCTTC
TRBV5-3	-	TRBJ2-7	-	CARSLPPRGRSYEQYF	TGTGCCAGAAGCCTTCCCCCAAGGGGGAGATCCTACGAGCAGTACTTC
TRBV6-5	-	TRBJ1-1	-	CASGGGLRTEAFF	TGTGCCAGCGGGGGAGGGCTTAGAACTGAAGCTTTCTTT
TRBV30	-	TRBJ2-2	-	CALTLGGPGELFF	TGTGCCTTAACCCTCGGGGGGCCAGGGGAGCTGTTTTTT
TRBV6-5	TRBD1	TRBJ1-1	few	CASSYGGSGTGTEAFF	TGTGCCAGCAGTTACGGGGGATCCGGGACAGGGACTGAAGCTTTCTTT
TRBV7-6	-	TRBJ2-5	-	CASSLKETQYF	TGTGCCAGCAGCTTAAAGGAGACCCAGTACTTC
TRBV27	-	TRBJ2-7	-	CARRGEKSYEQYF	TGTGCCAGACGAGGGGAAAAATCCTACGAGCAGTACTTC
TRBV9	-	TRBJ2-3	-	CASSVAPGSTDTQYF	TGTGCCAGCAGCGTAGCTCCCGGAAGCACAGATACGCAGTATTTT
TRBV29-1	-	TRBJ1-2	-	CSVDLQNTGNNYGYTF	TGCAGCGTTGATCTCCAAAATACAGGGAATAACTATGGCTACACCTTC
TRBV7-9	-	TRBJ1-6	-	CASSLAPVGLAYSPLHF	TGTGCCAGCAGCTTAGCGCCGGTGGGCCTAGCTTATTCACCCCTCCACTTT
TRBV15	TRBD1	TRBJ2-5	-	CATSTGQARTETQYF	TGTGCCACCAGCACCGGACAGGCGCGTACAGAGACCCAGTACTTC
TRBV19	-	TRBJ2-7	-	CASSIGSRDIYEQYF	TGTGCCAGTAGTATTGGGTCCCGGGACATTTACGAGCAGTACTTC
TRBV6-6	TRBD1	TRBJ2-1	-	CASSFQGAYNEQFF	TGTGCCAGCAGTTTCCAGGGGGCATACAATGAGCAGTTCTTC
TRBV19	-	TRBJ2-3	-	CASSAWKAGEQGTQYF	TGTGCCAGTAGTGCCTGGAAGGCAGGGGAACAGGGTACGCAGTATTTT
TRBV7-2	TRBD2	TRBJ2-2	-	CALGKGLAGGRGELFF	TGTGCCTTGGGCAAAGGACTAGCGGGGGGAAGAGGGGAGCTGTTTTTT
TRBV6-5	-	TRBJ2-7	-	CASSYNRFSYEQYF	TGTGCCAGCAGTTACAACAGATTCTCCTACGAGCAGTACTTC
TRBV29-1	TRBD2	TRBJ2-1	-	CSVGGLAGGYNEQFF	TGCAGCGTCGGCGGACTAGCGGGGGGATACAATGAGCAGTTCTTC
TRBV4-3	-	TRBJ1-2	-	CASSQDGLFRDGYTF	TGCGCCAGCAGCCAAGATGGCTTATTTCGGGATGGCTACACCTTC
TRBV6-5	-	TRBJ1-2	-	CATRDSSNYGYTF	TGTGCCACCAGAGACAGCTCTAACTATGGCTACACCTTC
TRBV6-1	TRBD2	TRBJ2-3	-	CASSVRTGGLPTDTQYF	TGTGCCAGCAGTGTACGAACGGGGGGTTTACCCACAGATACGCAGTATTTT
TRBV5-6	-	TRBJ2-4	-	CASSLAGRIQYF	TGTGCCAGCAGCTTGGCTGGGCGGATTCAGTACTTC
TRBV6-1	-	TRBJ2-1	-	CASTLFGIDEQFF	TGTGCCAGCACTTTATTTGGGATCGATGAGCAGTTCTTC
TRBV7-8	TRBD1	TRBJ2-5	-	CASSRYPLTGGDQETQYF	TGTGCCAGCAGCCGTTATCCATTGACAGGGGGGGACCAAGAGACCCAGTACTTC